One and the same sample provided the 5 T cell receptor beta chains below, sequenced in a study of blood T cells in healthy people across ages. A sample-barcoded 5' primer and a J-beta primer mix were used in a second PCR of roughly 6 to 11 cycles. TCRdb reanalysed the 5' RACE reads using MiXCR and keeps one entry per CDR3 protein. The table lists 600,000 to 850,000 distinct CDR3 sequences, 20% to 25% of them singletons. Another study also made use of these data, one on T cells of mothers and their children.

The sequencing input was blood. These receptors were collected from a boy aged 5-17 years in good health.

This clonotype has just a few counts. This rearrangement joins TRBV7-2 to TRBJ1-2; possibly TRBD1 for D (6 bases). The germline V and J ends were trimmed by 7 bases and 1 base, with 13 bases remaining between them. Per germline, CDR1 SGHTA and CDR2 FQGNSA. The CDR3 contains 14 residues. The CDR3 bases are TGTGCCAGCACGGTGGGACAACTTAACTATGGCTACACCTTC. It encodes CASTVGQLNYGYTF.

The rearrangement links TRBV29-1 to TRBJ2-4; TRBD1 aligns across 9 bases. The junction had 3 bases not matched to a gene; V was cut back by 5 bases and J by 4 bases. Germline V gene sequence: CDR1 SQVTM, CDR2 ANQGSEA. The CDR3 sequence is 13 residues long. The CDR3 DNA reads TGCAGCGTTTGGGGACAGGGTAAAAACATTCAGTACTTC. This encodes CSVWGQGKNIQYF.

The genes are TRBV19 and TRBJ2-2; TRBD1 is a possible D gene (5 bases). CDR3 length: 13 residues. Germline CDR1 reads LNHDA; CDR2 reads SQIVND (reference sequence). V was clipped by 7 bases and J by 6 bases, with 12 bases between them. Written as DNA, the CDR3 is TGTGCCAGTATCTCCAGGGCTTCCGGGGAGCTGTTTTTT. This encodes CASISRASGELFF.

This clonotype was seen a handful of times. The chain carries TRBV7-9 and TRBJ1-2, with unresolved D. Trimming left V 4 bases short and J 7 bases short, with 13 bases between. CDR1 SEHNR and CDR2 FQNEAQ come from the germline V gene (reference sequence). The CDR3 contains 13 residues. The CDR3 region has the DNA TGTGCCAGCAGCTCGTCCTCCGGAATTGGCTACACCTTC. Its protein product is CASSSSSGIGYTF.

This sequence joins TRBV5-4 and TRBJ2-5; weak D call: TRBD2 (6 bases). The V end lost 4 bases, the J end lost 2 bases, and 12 bases lay between the germline ends. Germline CDR1 SGHNT, CDR2 YYREEE (reference sequence). The CDR3 runs 14 residues. The CDR3 sequence is CASSTGTFQETQYF. CDR3 bases: TGTGCCAGCAGCACCGGGACTTTTCAAGAGACCCAGTACTTC.